The entry below gives a single T cell receptor (beta chain) sequence along with its context. The sample holds many counts of this clonotype. Its binding antigen is unknown. Base qualities are not at hand, and no much larger clone is one base apart. Stable Graves' hyperthyroidism was defined as no progression to ophthalmopathy during 18 months of follow-up. Hyperthyroidism patients were newly diagnosed, with disease duration under 2 months, and aged 18 to 65 years. The study excluded patients with uncontrolled infections, other autoimmune diseases, pregnancy or lactation. Diagnoses relied on clinical symptoms, serum thyroxine and TRAb, thyroid ultrasound and orbital computed tomography. PBMCs were isolated from 7.5 to 10 ml of fresh peripheral blood by Ficoll-Paque density gradient centrifugation. Total RNA was extracted using Trizol reagent, and RNA quality was assessed on an Agilent 2100 Bioanalyzer.

The CDR3 covers 12 residues, taking in both the cysteine and the phenylalanine. CDR3 DNA is the only sequence kept; it has 36 bases, read in frame from the first base. A distance of 7 bases separates the germline ends of V and J, which lose 3 bases and 7 bases respectively. The germline V gene encodes CDR1 MDHEN and CDR2 SYDVKM. The TCR beta CDR3 regions were amplified from the RNA transcripts. The first round of RT-PCR for the TCR CDR3 was performed with the HTBI primer set and the Qiagen OneStep RT-PCR kit. The libraries were constructed in a second round of multiplex PCR and then size-selected and purified. Libraries were sequenced paired-end with 100 bp reads on an Illumina HiSeq2000. From the authors' description of their analysis: Raw data were processed with SOAPnuke, discarding reads with adapters, uncalled bases, mean Phred below 15, or no exact constant-primer or identifier match. COPE v1.2.5 was used to merge high-quality paired reads, and clonotypes were defined as unique nucleotide sequences. MiTCR v1.1 was used to align the clonotypes against IMGT TRBV, TRBD and TRBJ reference segments. Analysis was restricted to V-J combinations with a frequency above 0.0001, which covered about 99% of repertoires. A TCS score was defined as the ratio of F50 (clonal expansion) to E x V (chaos), with BLOSUM62-based TCRdist applied between CDR3 peptides within each V-J. Welch's t-statistics and random forest reduced roughly 500 V-J features to 13, which were used in a naive Bayes classifier (R e1071). TCRdb handled the public reads itself, with Q25 trimming in fastp and clone calling in MiXCR, and kept productive beta chains. A single entry per CDR3 protein holds the most common genes and DNA from its merged rows. TCRdb assigned the V and J calls; the authors' analysis was not used. For this sample there are a few hundred thousand distinct CDR3 sequences; 15% to 20% appear just once. The top ten clones comprise around 3.4% of the sample.

This sample was taken from a study of T cells in Graves' hyperthyroidism and ophthalmopathy (dated by TCRdb to the late 2010s). About the investigation overall: Peripheral blood samples were taken at the time of initial diagnosis, prior to any treatment. Whether ophthalmopathy could be predicted prospectively was tested in an independent validation cohort made up of 18 to 20 hyperthyroidism patients plus 17 patients who later progressed to ophthalmopathy. The paper reports TCR Vbeta CDR3 sequencing of approximately 140 peripheral blood samples: 43 ophthalmopathy, under 80 hyperthyroidism and around 17 progressor patients. The 100 or so discovery patients were divided at random into training and test sets in a 7:3 ratio. After blood sampling, hyperthyroidism patients were treated with methimazole at a starting dose of 30 mg daily, and ophthalmopathy patients were treated with high-dose intravenous methylprednisolone. A discovery cohort of fewer than 110 patients, roughly 45 with Graves' ophthalmopathy and 55 to 65 with stable Graves' hyperthyroidism, was used to find distinguishing TCR V-J signatures. The study also compared thyroid tissue and blood T-cell repertoires from over 5 Graves' hyperthyroidism patients.

Points the paper makes about the study in general: No statistical method was used to set the sample size in advance, and investigators knew the group allocation. Most expanded thyroid clonotypes (frequency above 0.001) were also detected in blood, suggesting blood repertoires may reflect thyroid immune responses. A model built on a 13 V-J signature distinguished ophthalmopathy from stable hyperthyroidism, reaching roughly 88% sensitivity and 81.08% specificity in cross-validation and 80%/75% in testing. In validation, the model predicted progression to ophthalmopathy with 55% to 71% sensitivity and approximately 74% specificity, a median of around 6.6 months before onset.

The V and J genes are TRBV28 and TRBJ1-5; TRBD1 is a possible D gene, resting on 5 matching bases. The sample comprised blood. This TCR came from a woman between 18 and 29 years old with Graves' hyperthyroidism. CDR3 loop: CASSFKGQPQHF. The nucleotide sequence reads TGTGCCAGCAGTTTTAAGGGGCAGCCCCAGCATTTT.